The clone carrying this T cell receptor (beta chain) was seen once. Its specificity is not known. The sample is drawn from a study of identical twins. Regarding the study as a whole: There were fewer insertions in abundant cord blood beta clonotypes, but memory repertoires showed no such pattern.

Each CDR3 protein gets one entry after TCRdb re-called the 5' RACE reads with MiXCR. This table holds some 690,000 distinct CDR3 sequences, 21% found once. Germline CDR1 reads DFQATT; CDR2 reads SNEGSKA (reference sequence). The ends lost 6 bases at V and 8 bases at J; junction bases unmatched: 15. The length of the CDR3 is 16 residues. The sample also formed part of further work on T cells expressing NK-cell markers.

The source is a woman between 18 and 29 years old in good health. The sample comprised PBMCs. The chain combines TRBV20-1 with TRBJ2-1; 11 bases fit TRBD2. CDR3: CSARPVAGGPMDEQFF. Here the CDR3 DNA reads TGCAGTGCCAGACCCGTAGCGGGGGGGCCCATGGATGAGCAGTTCTTC.